This section outlines one T cell receptor beta chain sequence together with its context. The data were obtained in a study of cytomegalovirus exposure and HLA in healthy donors. 60 Vbeta and 13 Jbeta primers were used in PCR. Here immunoSEQ multiplex PCR was the method, and the copy in TCRdb shows in-frame clones only, minus some. This table holds about 180,000 clones, roughly 84% found once. This CDR3 comprises 19 residues. V was pared by 0 bases and J by 0 bases, with 21 bases between. The germline V gene has CDR1 LNHNV and CDR2 YYDKDF (reference sequence). The source material was PBMCs. The V gene is TRBV15, the J gene TRBJ2-7; D is perhaps TRBD1 (5 bases). This sequence originates from a girl aged 2 to 10 in good health and CMV-seropositive. The CDR3 region is CATSRDYLWGRQNSYEQYF. CDR3 DNA sequence: TGTGCCACCAGCAGAGATTACCTGTGGGGCAGGCAAAACTCCTACGAGCAGTACTTC.